This T cell receptor (beta chain) was identified during a study of blood T cell repertoires in COVID-19. Overall study context: Both acute and convalescent COVID-19 samples were obtained from the United States, Italy and Spain. T cells, B-cell-depleted T cells, or PBMCs provided the cDNA or gDNA that served as material.

How the authors handled the data: Scientists estimated how many nucleated cells there were by amplifying reference gene primers. Repertoires were generated with immunoSEQ multiplex PCR, while TCRdb's copy carries only in-frame clones and drops some. V, J and clone size were drawn from that table, and D and trimming were deduced from the DNA. The table shows 25,000 to 35,000 clones, with 70% to 90% occurring only once. The receptor comes from a human donor with active COVID-19. The donor label of this sample is uncertain. Sequenced: peripheral blood.

The CDR3 DNA reads as TGTGCCAGCGGGAACGGACTAGCGGGGGTTTCAGATACGCAGTATTTT. It encodes CASGNGLAGVSDTQYF. This chain uses TRBV3-1 (or the pseudogene TRBV3-2) with TRBJ2-3; 13 bases line up with TRBD2. The CDR3 runs to 16 residues. V trimming: 8 bases; J trimming: 4 bases; junction bases outside the gene matches: 9. CDR1 is LGHDT, CDR2 YNNKEL, per germline (reference sequence).